The clone carrying this T cell receptor (beta chain) came up a few times. The antigen remains unidentified. Primers: 60 Vbeta forward and 13 Jbeta reverse. The repertoire was sequenced with immunoSEQ multiplex PCR; TCRdb's copy has only in-frame clones and lacks some. The repertoire consists of some 190,000 clones, with 77% occurring once and the leading ten covering roughly 1.5%. This record belongs to a study of cytomegalovirus exposure and HLA in healthy donors. Background on the study: Falling in the Caucasian-associated ancestry cluster were 81% of about 400 genotyped donors.

After removal of 2 bases from V and 5 bases from J, the junction contained 7 bases not matched to a gene. This CDR3 is built from 14 residues. Per the germline V gene, CDR1 is SGHRS and CDR2 is YFSETQ. Points from the study as a whole: Prior analysis indicated that the majority of TCR beta V segments exhibited productivity approximately 87% or approximately 30% of the time. Per a later analysis, 15,000 to 20,000 TCR beta sequences showed association with HLA alleles at 0.05 false discovery rate. A missense variant in DCLRE1C was later tied to TCR beta V- and J-gene trimming.

The specimen sequenced was PBMCs. This clonotype originated in a man aged 18 to 29 in good health and CMV-seronegative. This chain uses TRBV5-1 with TRBJ2-7; 7 bases match TRBD2. CDR3 region: CASSFGGSVDEQYF. The CDR3 nucleotides read TGCGCCAGCAGCTTCGGCGGGAGTGTCGACGAGCAGTACTTC.